Here is one T cell receptor beta chain with its context. Participants were placed into cohorts based on the clinical history they reported. The CDR3 totals 13 residues. The V gene's germline CDR1 is LNHDA and CDR2 SQIVND (reference sequence). V was cut by 7 bases and J by 5 bases, with 12 bases left in between. Per the original methods: Reference gene primer amplification yielded estimated nucleated cell counts. The assay was immunoSEQ multiplex PCR, and TCRdb's table has in-frame clones only and misses some. That table furnishes V, J and clone size, whereas the DNA furnished D and trimming. The sample contains 200,000 to 250,000 clones, just over 85% of which appear only once. The data derive from a study of blood T cell repertoires in COVID-19. The wider study: Samples taken during acute and convalescent COVID-19 were collected in the United States, Italy and Spain. Nucleic acid was either cDNA or gDNA, and it came from T cells, B-cell-depleted T cells, or PBMCs.

Sequencing was done on a sample of PBMCs or T cells enriched from blood (not recorded which). The gene calls are TRBV19 and TRBJ1-5, with D perhaps TRBD1 (5 bases). The clonotype was recovered from a woman aged 45-59 years with acute COVID-19. This chain's CDR3 is CASNTGVDQPQHF. CDR3 sequence (DNA): TGTGCCAGTAATACGGGGGTTGATCAGCCCCAGCATTTT.